This section outlines one TCR beta chain sequence together with its context. Antigen: not known. This sample was included in a study of T cell responses to AZD1222 COVID-19 vaccine. Measured with immunoSEQ multiplex PCR; TCRdb has only the in-frame clones, and not every one. The sample contains 180,000 or so clones, 90% to 95% of which appear only once. The CDR3 consists of 14 residues. V was cut by 3 bases and J by 6 bases, with 11 bases left in between. CDR1 and CDR2 from the germline V gene are SEHNR and FQNEAQ (reference sequence). Study-level results: Nearly half of the spike-specific TCRs reportedly recognize variant regions that carry no mutations.

This TCR came from an adult in good health. This sequence joins TRBV7-9 and TRBJ1-4; perhaps TRBD1 as D (6 bases). Sequences were derived from peripheral blood, sampled on day 0 of AZD1222 vaccination. The CDR3 sequence: CASSLTTGYEKLFF. In DNA form, the CDR3 reads TGTGCCAGCAGCTTGACCACAGGGTATGAAAAACTGTTTTTT.